This TCR beta chain was observed in a study of multiple sclerosis patients with progressive multifocal leukoencephalopathy. The time point here: time of PML onset. Germline V CDR1 and CDR2: LGHNA, YSLEER. The CDR3 is made up of 14 amino acids. Trimming left V 4 bases short and J 3 bases short, with 12 bases between. The assay was immunoSEQ multiplex PCR, and TCRdb's table has in-frame clones only and misses some. The table lists roughly 30,000 clones, about nine tenths of them singletons. The chain joins TRBV4-3 to TRBJ2-5; the D gene is possibly TRBD2 (5 bases). Material: PBMCs, obtained from a patient treated with natalizumab. This receptor was identified in a woman between 35 and 50 years old with progressive multifocal leukoencephalopathy. The CDR3 reads CASSLREGKETQYF. The CDR3 DNA reads as TGCGCCAGCAGCCTCCGGGAAGGGAAAGAGACCCAGTACTTC.